This T cell receptor beta chain appears in the sequencing data of a study of blood T cell repertoires in COVID-19. At the level of the study: PBMCs, B-cell-depleted T cells, or T cells provided the cDNA or gDNA that made up the material.

This clone was observed a single time. The CDR3 consists of 15 residues. From germline, CDR1 is SGHTS and CDR2 YDEGEE. Between the trimmed V and J ends, which lost 4 bases and 0 bases, there was a span of 13 bases. Only in-frame clones appear in the TCRdb table, and some are missing; sequencing was by immunoSEQ multiplex PCR. The data show about 120,000 clones, around 85% seen once. One Seattle source followed patients from active infection through their disease course. The sample consisted of peripheral blood. This TCR came from a young man with COVID-19, enrolled during active disease. The chain couples TRBV5-8 to TRBJ1-1; D is unresolved. This CDR3 is CASSGNTGVNTEAFF. CDR3 coding DNA: TGTGCCAGCAGCGGAAACACGGGAGTGAACACTGAAGCTTTCTTT.